A single sample gave rise to the 30 T cell receptor beta chains below, sequenced in a study of T cells in Graves' hyperthyroidism and ophthalmopathy. Using RNA transcripts as the source, TCR beta CDR3 regions were amplified. The primer set for the first-round RT-PCR of the TCR CDR3 was HTBI. TCRdb re-analysed the multiplex PCR reads in MiXCR, keeping a single row per CDR3 protein. The sample holds 350,000 or so distinct CDR3 sequences, 15% to 20% seen once. The sequenced sample consisted of blood. The receptors come from a woman aged 50 to 65 with Graves' hyperthyroidism.

At least ten counts were recorded for this clonotype. The gene calls are TRBV20-1 and TRBJ2-5; D might be TRBD2 (5 bases). Trimming removed 6 bases at V and 2 bases at J, with 16 bases between. The CDR3 runs to 14 residues. Germline V gene lookup returns CDR1 DFQATT and CDR2 SNEGSKA (reference sequence). The CDR3 sequence is CSAGGRARQETQYF. The CDR3 DNA is TGCAGTGCCGGAGGTAGGGCCCGTCAAGAGACCCAGTACTTC.

The J gene is TRBJ1-2, the V gene TRBV20-1; a weak D match, TRBD1 (5 bases). Germline assignment: CDR1 DFQATT and CDR2 SNEGSKA (reference sequence). This CDR3 has 13 amino acids. The V end was cut by 3 bases, the J end by 3 bases, with 11 bases between. The CDR3 here is CSARWQGDYGYTF. In DNA, the CDR3 is TGCAGTGCTAGGTGGCAGGGCGACTATGGCTACACCTTC.

CDR3: CAISGGITGELFF. The CDR3 nucleotides read TGTGCCATCAGTGGAGGGATCACCGGGGAGCTGTTTTTT. V and J are TRBV10-3 and TRBJ2-2, with D tentatively TRBD2 (5 bases). CDR1 and CDR2 (germline): ENHRY, SYGVKD. The V gene lost 4 bases and the J gene lost 4 bases, with 7 bases spanning the gap. This CDR3 is 13 amino acids long.

Ten or more counts support this clonotype. The CDR3 DNA follows: TGTGCCAGCAGTAGGGACAGATGGAAGTCTGAAGCTTTCTTT. It yields the protein CASSRDRWKSEAFF. This chain joins TRBV12-3 or TRBV12-4 and TRBJ1-1; 7 nucleotides line up with TRBD1. V shed 5 bases and J 6 bases; nucleotides not matched to a gene: 9. This CDR3 is 14 amino acids long.

This clonotype was picked up many times. The chain combines TRBV20-1 with TRBJ2-7; 7 bases align to TRBD1. CDR3 length: 12 amino acids. With V trimmed by 4 bases and J by 3 bases, 3 bases remained unmatched. Per the germline V gene, CDR1 is DFQATT and CDR2 is SNEGSKA (reference sequence). The CDR3 loop reads CSANRDSYEQYF. The CDR3 DNA is TGCAGTGCTAACCGGGACAGCTACGAGCAGTACTTC.

V gene TRBV11-2 combines with J gene TRBJ2-7; perhaps TRBD2 as D (5 bases). This CDR3 is built from 14 residues. Between the trimmed V and J ends, which lost 6 bases and 3 bases, there was a span of 15 bases. CDR1 is SGHAT, CDR2 FQNNGV, per germline. The CDR3 region has the DNA TGTGCCAGCAGTGAGACGGGGTCCCACTACGAGCAGTACTTC. Translation gives CASSETGSHYEQYF.

The chain couples TRBV7-6 to TRBJ2-3, with 9 bases aligning to TRBD1. This CDR3 region has 13 residues. Germline assignment: CDR1 SGHVS and CDR2 FNYEAQ. V trimming: 5 bases; J trimming: 5 bases; junction bases outside the gene matches: 2. In DNA form, the CDR3 reads TGTGCCAGCAGCCAGACAGGGGGAGATACGCAGTATTTT. This translates into CASSQTGGDTQYF.

This clonotype has a count of ten or more. V usage is TRBV12-3 or TRBV12-4 and J usage is TRBJ1-5; D is unresolved. CDR3 size: 15 residues. V lost 5 bases, J lost 1 base, and 12 bases lay in between. The CDR3 region has the DNA TGTGCCAGCAGTAGCTCCGACGGGAGCAATCAGCCCCAGCATTTT. It is translated as CASSSSDGSNQPQHF.

This sequence joins TRBV10-3 and TRBJ2-1; 14 positions agree with TRBD2. The V segment lost 8 bases and the J segment 7 bases; nucleotides outside the gene matches: 4. In germline, CDR1 is ENHRY, CDR2 SYGVKD. CDR3 length: 14 amino acids. CDR3 DNA: TGTGCCATCGCAGGGACTAGCGGGAGAAATGAGCAGTTCTTC. Encoded protein: CAIAGTSGRNEQFF.

The chain employs TRBV30 and TRBJ1-5, with 9 bases that match TRBD1. Trimming at V came to 5 bases and at J to 4 bases, leaving 6 bases not matched to a gene. CDR1 GTSNPN and CDR2 SVGIG come from the germline V gene (reference sequence). The CDR3 totals 14 residues. The CDR3 is CAWDRGQGNQPQHF. Here the CDR3 DNA reads TGTGCCTGGGACCGGGGACAGGGTAATCAGCCCCAGCATTTT.

This clonotype has ten or more counts. The rearrangement uses TRBV20-1 and TRBJ2-1; maybe TRBD2 (6 bases). V was clipped by 0 bases and J by 5 bases, with 11 bases between them. The CDR3 runs to 14 residues. Germline V CDR1 and CDR2: DFQATT, SNEGSKA (reference sequence). Here the CDR3 DNA reads TGCAGTGCTAGAGATTCGACTAGTCACAATGAGCAGTTCTTC. Translated, it gives CSARDSTSHNEQFF.

This clonotype was picked up many times. CDR3 amino acids: CASSRTSDTQYF. The CDR3, as DNA: TGTGCCAGCAGCCGGACTAGCGACACGCAGTATTTT. The genes are TRBV11-2 and TRBJ2-3; 9 bases line up with TRBD2. V lost 5 bases, J lost 9 bases, and 3 bases stayed unmatched. The CDR3 has 12 amino acids. Germline CDR1 SGHAT, CDR2 FQNNGV.

This clonotype was counted only a few times. The rearrangement links TRBV3-1 to TRBJ2-3; no definite D call. The V end was cut by 2 bases, the J end by 2 bases, with 11 bases between. CDR1 is LGHDT, CDR2 YNNKEL, per germline (reference sequence). This CDR3 has 15 amino acids. DNA of the CDR3: TGTGCCAGCAGCCAAAACATACTTGCCACAGATACGCAGTATTTT. Its protein product is CASSQNILATDTQYF.

The sample holds a few counts of this clonotype. V gene TRBV10-3 combines with J gene TRBJ2-1, with 12 bases lining up with TRBD2. CDR1 and CDR2 (germline): ENHRY, SYGVKD. V dropped 3 bases and J dropped 5; count of bases not matched to a gene: 5. This CDR3 region has 16 residues. The CDR3 coding sequence is TGTGCCATCAGTGATCGGGCTAGCGGGGGGGACAATGAGCAGTTCTTC. It encodes CAISDRASGGDNEQFF.

This clonotype was seen more than once but under ten times. The chain links TRBV5-1 to TRBJ2-7, with a possible D match to TRBD1 (5 bases). V was cut by 0 bases and J by 9 bases, with 22 bases left in between. In germline, CDR1 is SGHRS, CDR2 YFSETQ. The CDR3 runs to 16 residues. CDR3 DNA sequence: TGCGCCAGCAGCTTGGAGGGGCTAGGGAACCGCCGGAGGCAGTACTTC. Protein sequence: CASSLEGLGNRRRQYF.

In its sample, this clonotype was seen a few times. The chain recombines TRBV2 with TRBJ1-2; tentatively, D is TRBD1 (6 bases). With 8 bases removed from V and 0 bases from J, the gap between germline ends came to 10 bases. The CDR3 extends over 13 amino acids. CDR1 and CDR2 (germline): SNHLY, FYNNEI. The CDR3 DNA reads as TGTGCCAGCGGAGGGGGAACTAACTATGGCTACACCTTC. Protein product: CASGGGTNYGYTF.

This clonotype was seen ten or more times. The V and J genes are TRBV28 and TRBJ2-7, with 11 bases lining up with TRBD2. The CDR3 has 13 amino acids. Germline CDR1 reads MDHEN; CDR2 reads SYDVKM. V lost 7 bases, J lost 4 bases, and 3 bases stayed unmatched. The CDR3 reads CASIAGGGYEQYF. The CDR3, as DNA: TGTGCCAGCATAGCGGGAGGGGGGTACGAGCAGTACTTC.

This clonotype was counted many times. The chain employs TRBV20-1 and TRBJ2-3, with 8 positions matching TRBD2. Unmatched junction bases numbered 17, after V lost 5 bases and J lost 4 bases. Germline-derived CDR1 and CDR2 are DFQATT and SNEGSKA (reference sequence). The CDR3 consists of 17 residues. The CDR3 protein is CSAGGSSGPEVADTQYF. The CDR3 DNA sequence: TGCAGTGCTGGGGGGTCTAGCGGGCCAGAGGTTGCAGATACGCAGTATTTT.

At least ten counts were recorded for this clonotype. This rearrangement joins TRBV11-2 to TRBJ1-1, with D hard to call. Germline-derived CDR1 and CDR2 are SGHAT and FQNNGV. The CDR3 spans 18 residues. The ends were cut back, 5 bases at V and 1 base at J, with 23 bases in the middle. Here the CDR3 reads CASSPQWETLTTNTEAFF. For the CDR3, the DNA is TGTGCCAGCAGCCCTCAATGGGAGACGTTGACGACGAACACTGAAGCTTTCTTT. The entire variable domain, with the rest obtained from reference TRBV11-2 and TRBJ1-1, is as follows: EAGVAQSPRYKIIEKRQSVAFWCNPISGHATLYWYQQILGQGPKLLIQFQNNGVVDDSQLPKDRFSAERLKGVDSTLKIQPAKLEDSAVYLCASSPQWETLTTNTEAFFGQGTRLTVV.

This clonotype occurred a few times. J is TRBJ2-3 and V is TRBV20-1, with TRBD2 matching over 11 bases. V gave up 4 bases and J gave up 2 bases; unmatched junction bases: 2. CDR3 length: 14 amino acids. Germline-derived CDR1 and CDR2 are DFQATT and SNEGSKA (reference sequence). CDR3 DNA: TGCAGTGCTAAGACTAGCGGGGCCACAGATACGCAGTATTTT. Its protein is CSAKTSGATDTQYF.

This chain links TRBV5-4 with TRBJ1-1; 9 positions agree with TRBD1. The germline gives CDR1 SGHNT, CDR2 YYREEE (reference sequence). V lost 4 bases, J lost 0 bases, and 13 bases stayed unmatched. CDR3 length: 18 residues. This chain's CDR3 is CASSGNRGRGNMNTEAFF. CDR3 DNA sequence: TGTGCCAGCAGCGGAAACAGGGGGCGCGGGAACATGAACACTGAAGCTTTCTTT. The complete variable domain, with remaining parts taken from reference TRBV5-4 and TRBJ1-1, reads ETGVTQSPTHLIKTRGQQVTLRCSSQSGHNTVSWYQQALGQGPQFIFQYYREEENGRGNFPPRFSGLQFPNYSSELNVNALELDDSALYLCASSGNRGRGNMNTEAFFGQGTRLTVV.

This clonotype has a handful of counts. The V call is TRBV2, the J call TRBJ1-1; 7 nucleotides align to TRBD1. Germline lookup yields CDR1 SNHLY and CDR2 FYNNEI. With V trimmed by 6 bases and J by 10 bases, 14 bases remained unmatched. The CDR3 consists of 14 residues. In DNA, the CDR3 is TGTGCCAGCAGCTACGGTACGACAGGGTCGGGAGCTTTCTTT. It specifies CASSYGTTGSGAFF.

This clonotype was detected ten times or more. V usage is TRBV7-9 and J usage is TRBJ2-5, with D uncertain. In germline, CDR1 is SEHNR, CDR2 FQNEAQ (reference sequence). The CDR3 is made up of 14 amino acids. V lost 6 bases, J lost 1 base, and 12 bases lay in between. The CDR3, as DNA: TGTGCCAGCAGTGCTCTGGGCGGCCAAGAGACCCAGTACTTC. This translates into CASSALGGQETQYF.

The sample holds many counts of this clonotype. The chain has TRBV2 and TRBJ2-1, with D unresolved. The CDR3 runs to 13 residues. Germline CDR1 SNHLY, CDR2 FYNNEI. Trimming left V 8 bases short and J 1 base short, with 9 bases between. The CDR3 is CASHDPSYNEQFF. CDR3 DNA: TGTGCCAGCCACGATCCGTCCTACAATGAGCAGTTCTTC.

The table lists this clonotype with many counts. This chain uses TRBV18 with TRBJ1-5, with D possibly being TRBD1 (6 bases). Deletions cut 3 bases from V and 6 bases from J, with 15 bases between. Germline V gene data show CDR1 as KGHSH and CDR2 as LQKENI. The length of the CDR3 is 15 residues. For the CDR3, the DNA is TGTGCCAGCTCACCCTCCGGGGGCCCGGGTCAGCCCCAGCATTTT. It codes for CASSPSGGPGQPQHF.

The V call is TRBV20-1, the J call TRBJ2-5, with 12 bases identical to TRBD2. The CDR3 totals 14 residues. Looked up from germline, CDR1 is DFQATT and CDR2 is SNEGSKA (reference sequence). V lost 2 bases and J lost 4; bases outside the gene matches: 2. The CDR3 region is CSARLAGGRETQYF. Here the CDR3 DNA reads TGCAGTGCTAGACTAGCGGGAGGGCGAGAGACCCAGTACTTC.

This clonotype was seen a few times. V gene TRBV12-3 or TRBV12-4 combines with J gene TRBJ2-1; D might be TRBD2 (5 bases). The CDR3 is made up of 12 amino acids. Trimming shortened V by 5 bases and J by 7 bases, and 9 bases separated the two germline ends. CDR3 residues: CASSARGNEQFF. The CDR3 DNA follows: TGTGCCAGCAGTGCACGGGGTAATGAGCAGTTCTTC.

There are many counts of this clonotype. This chain joins TRBV2 and TRBJ2-5; unclear D gene. The germline V and J ends were trimmed by 5 bases and 5 bases, with 9 bases remaining between them. The germline V gene has CDR1 SNHLY and CDR2 FYNNEI. CDR3 length: 12 amino acids. Here the CDR3 DNA reads TGTGCCAGCAGTCTTCTGAGCGAGACCCAGTACTTC. Translated: CASSLLSETQYF.

The rearrangement links TRBV10-3 to TRBJ1-6, with D perhaps TRBD1 (6 bases). V lost 6 bases and J 5 bases, leaving 14 bases between the germline ends. This CDR3 is 15 amino acids long. From germline, CDR1 is ENHRY and CDR2 SYGVKD. CDR3 bases: TGTGCCATCAGCGAACAGGGACCTGATAATTCACCCCTCCACTTT. It is translated as CAISEQGPDNSPLHF.

The rearrangement links TRBV10-3 to TRBJ2-1; weak D call: TRBD2 (6 bases). Germline V lookup: CDR1 ENHRY, CDR2 SYGVKD. The ends were cut back, 10 bases at V and 3 bases at J, with 16 bases in the middle. The CDR3 runs 14 residues. CDR3 protein: CANLLWRGYNEQFF. Written as DNA, the CDR3 is TGTGCCAACCTACTTTGGCGGGGCTACAATGAGCAGTTCTTC.